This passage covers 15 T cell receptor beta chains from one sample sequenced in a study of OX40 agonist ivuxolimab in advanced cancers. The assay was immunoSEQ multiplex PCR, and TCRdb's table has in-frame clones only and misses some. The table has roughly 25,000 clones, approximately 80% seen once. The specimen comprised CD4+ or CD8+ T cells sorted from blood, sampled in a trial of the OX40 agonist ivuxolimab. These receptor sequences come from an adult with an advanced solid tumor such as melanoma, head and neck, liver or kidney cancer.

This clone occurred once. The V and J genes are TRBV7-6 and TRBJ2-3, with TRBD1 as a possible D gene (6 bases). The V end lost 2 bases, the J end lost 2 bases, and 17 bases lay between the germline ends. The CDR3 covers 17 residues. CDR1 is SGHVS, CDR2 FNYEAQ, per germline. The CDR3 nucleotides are TGTGCCAGCAGCTTAATATGGGGGCCTTGGGACACAGATACGCAGTATTTT. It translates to CASSLIWGPWDTDTQYF.

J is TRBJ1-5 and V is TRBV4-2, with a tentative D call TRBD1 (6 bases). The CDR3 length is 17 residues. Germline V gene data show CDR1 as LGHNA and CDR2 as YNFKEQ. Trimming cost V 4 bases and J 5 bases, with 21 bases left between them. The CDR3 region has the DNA TGTGCCAGCAGCCCGAGATCTATGGACAGCCGTTATCAGCCCCAGCATTTT. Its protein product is CASSPRSMDSRYQPQHF.

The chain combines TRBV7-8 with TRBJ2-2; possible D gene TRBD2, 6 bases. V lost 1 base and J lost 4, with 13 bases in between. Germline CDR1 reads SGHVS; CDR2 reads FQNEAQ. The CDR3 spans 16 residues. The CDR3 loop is CASSLVGGVGTGELFF. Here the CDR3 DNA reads TGTGCCAGCAGCTTAGTCGGGGGTGTCGGCACCGGGGAGCTGTTTTTT.

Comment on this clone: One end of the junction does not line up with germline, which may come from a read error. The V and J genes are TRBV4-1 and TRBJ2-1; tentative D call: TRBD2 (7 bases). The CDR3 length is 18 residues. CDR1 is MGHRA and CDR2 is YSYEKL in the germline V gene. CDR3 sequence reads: CASSEEGGSGAFYNEQFF. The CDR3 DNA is TGCGCCAGCAGCGAAGAGGGGGGAAGCGGGGCTTTCTACAATGAGCAGTTCTTC.

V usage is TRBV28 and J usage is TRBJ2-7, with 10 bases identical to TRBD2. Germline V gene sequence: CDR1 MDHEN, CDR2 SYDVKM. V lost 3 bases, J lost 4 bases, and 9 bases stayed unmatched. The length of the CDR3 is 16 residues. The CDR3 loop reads CASSLPGLAKGYEQYF. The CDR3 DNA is TGTGCCAGCAGTTTGCCGGGACTAGCGAAGGGATACGAGCAGTACTTC.

The DNA for the CDR3 is TGCGCCAGCAGGGACCGGGACAGGGTGACCGGGGAGCTGTTTTTT. Translated: CASRDRDRVTGELFF. V gene TRBV5-1 combines with J gene TRBJ2-2; 9 nucleotides align to TRBD1. The CDR3 sequence is 15 residues long. J lost 5 bases, V lost 5 bases, and 7 bases had no gene match. CDR1 SGHRS and CDR2 YFSETQ come from the germline V gene.

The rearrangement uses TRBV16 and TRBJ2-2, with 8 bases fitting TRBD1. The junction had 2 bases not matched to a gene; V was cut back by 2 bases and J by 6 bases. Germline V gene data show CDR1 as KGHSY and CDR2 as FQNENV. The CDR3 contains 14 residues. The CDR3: CASSQRQGPGELFF. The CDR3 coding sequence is TGTGCCAGCAGCCAACGACAGGGGCCCGGGGAGCTGTTTTTT.

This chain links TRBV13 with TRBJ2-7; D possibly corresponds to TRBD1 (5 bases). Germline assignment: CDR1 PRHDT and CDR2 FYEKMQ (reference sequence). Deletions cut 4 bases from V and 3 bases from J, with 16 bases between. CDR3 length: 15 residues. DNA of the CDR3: TGTGCCAGCAGCTCATTAGGGGTTGGCGGCTACGAGCAGTACTTC. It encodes CASSSLGVGGYEQYF.

Written as DNA, the CDR3 is TGTGCCAGCAGACTCGGGACAGGGCTAAACTATGGCTACACCTTC. Translation gives CASRLGTGLNYGYTF. The chain has TRBV6-6 and TRBJ1-2; 9 bases line up with TRBD1. CDR1 is MNHNY, CDR2 SVGAGI, per germline (reference sequence). Trimming took 6 bases from V and 2 from J; bases not matched to a gene: 7. The CDR3 is made up of 15 amino acids.

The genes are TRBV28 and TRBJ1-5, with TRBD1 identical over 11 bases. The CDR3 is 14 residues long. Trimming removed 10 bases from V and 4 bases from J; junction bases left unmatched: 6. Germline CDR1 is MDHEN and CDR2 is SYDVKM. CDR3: CATGQGAWNQPQHF. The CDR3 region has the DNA TGTGCCACAGGACAGGGGGCATGGAATCAGCCCCAGCATTTT.

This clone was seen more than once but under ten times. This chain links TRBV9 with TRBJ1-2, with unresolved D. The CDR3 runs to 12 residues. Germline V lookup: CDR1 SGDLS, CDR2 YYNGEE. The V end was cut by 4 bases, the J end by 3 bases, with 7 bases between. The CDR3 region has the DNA TGTGCCAGCAGCCCCGGGGACTATGGCTACACCTTC. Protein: CASSPGDYGYTF.

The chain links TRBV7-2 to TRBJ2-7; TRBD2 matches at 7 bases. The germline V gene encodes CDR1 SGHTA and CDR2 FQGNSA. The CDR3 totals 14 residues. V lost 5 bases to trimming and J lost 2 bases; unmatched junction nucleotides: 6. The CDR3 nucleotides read TGTGCCAGCAGCCCGGAAGGACTAGCCTACGAGCAGTACTTC. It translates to CASSPEGLAYEQYF.

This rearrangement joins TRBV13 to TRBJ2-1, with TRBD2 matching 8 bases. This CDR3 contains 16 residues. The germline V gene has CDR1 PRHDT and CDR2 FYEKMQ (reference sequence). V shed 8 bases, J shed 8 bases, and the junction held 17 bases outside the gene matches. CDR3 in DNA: TGTGCCAGCGAGAGGGGCCTAAGCGGGAGTTTAGATGAGCAGTTCTTC. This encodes CASERGLSGSLDEQFF.

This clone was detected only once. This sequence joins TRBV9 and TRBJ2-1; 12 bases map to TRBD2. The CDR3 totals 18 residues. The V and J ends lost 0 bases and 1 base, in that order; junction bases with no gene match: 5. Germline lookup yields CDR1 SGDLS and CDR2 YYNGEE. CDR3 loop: CASSVEASGGASYNEQFF. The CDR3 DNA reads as TGTGCCAGCAGCGTAGAGGCTAGCGGGGGGGCATCCTACAATGAGCAGTTCTTC.

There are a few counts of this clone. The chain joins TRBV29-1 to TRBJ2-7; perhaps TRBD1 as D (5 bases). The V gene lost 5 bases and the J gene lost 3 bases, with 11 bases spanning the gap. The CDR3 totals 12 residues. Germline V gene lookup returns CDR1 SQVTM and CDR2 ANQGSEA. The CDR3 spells CSVSGRDYEQYF. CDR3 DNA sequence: TGCAGCGTTTCGGGCAGGGACTACGAGCAGTACTTC.